Listed below are T cell receptor beta chains from one sample, sequenced in a study of CD8 T cells in ankylosing spondylitis. TCRdb independently ran MiXCR on the 5' RACE reads; one entry per CDR3 protein. The sample includes approximately 300,000 distinct CDR3 sequences, approximately 20% of them seen just once. Sequencing used blood, either unsorted or a sorted T cell fraction (not recorded which). The receptors originated from a male donor with ankylosing spondylitis or in good health (not recorded which). Both conserved end residues are part of each CDR3. The order of the fields is clone size, D gene, V gene, J gene, CDR3 DNA, CDR3 protein. A D gene is named only where the DNA matches it firmly. Only part of the rows carry a size: once, few, many, or a class if the clone is expanded.

>.|.|TRBV29-1|TRBJ2-3
TGCAGCGTTGAAGATCAACCTAACACAGATACGCAGTATTTT
CSVEDQPNTDTQYF
>.|.|TRBV12-3/TRBV12-4|TRBJ2-2
TGTGCCAGCAGGACCGGGGACGGTTGGGGGGAGCTGTTTTTT
CASRTGDGWGELFF
>.|TRBD2|TRBV20-1|TRBJ2-2
TGCAGTGCGAGTTGGGAGGGCCCGGGGGGGGAGCTGTTTTTT
CSASWEGPGGELFF
>many|TRBD2|TRBV5-1|TRBJ2-2
TGCGCCAGCAGCTTGGTATCCGGACTAGCGCACACCGGGGAGCTGTTTTTT
CASSLVSGLAHTGELFF
>few|.|TRBV12-3/TRBV12-4|TRBJ1-6
TGTGCCAGCAGGCGACTCTTTGGCGATAATTCACCCCTCCACTTT
CASRRLFGDNSPLHF
>.|.|TRBV20-1|TRBJ2-4
TGCAGCGCGCCGGGGTGGGAGAAAAACATTCAGTACTTC
CSAPGWEKNIQYF
>few|.|TRBV5-1|TRBJ2-1
TGCGCCAGCAGCTTTGCCCTAGGGGACTACAATGAGCAGTTCTTC
CASSFALGDYNEQFF
>many|.|TRBV24-1|TRBJ2-1
TGTGCCACCAGTGCCGCCAGCTCCTACAATGAGCAGTTCTTC
CATSAASSYNEQFF
>.|TRBD1|TRBV5-5|TRBJ2-5
TGTGCCGGCAGCGCAACGCGGACAGGGACAAAAGCGACCCAGTACTTC
CAGSATRTGTKATQYF
>.|.|TRBV21-1|TRBJ1-2
TGTGCCAGCAGCACGACGGGTGGCTACACCTTC
CASSTTGGYTF
>.|TRBD2|TRBV5-1|TRBJ2-5
TGCGCCAGCAGCCAGACTAGCCGGGAGACCCAGTACTTC
CASSQTSRETQYF
>.|.|TRBV7-8|TRBJ1-3
TGTGCCAGCAGCGTAACCCGGGTCGCTGCTGGAAACACCATATATTTT
CASSVTRVAAGNTIYF
>.|.|TRBV29-1|TRBJ2-1
TGCAGCGTTGGGCAGTTGGAAAAGTTCTTC
CSVGQLEKFF
>many|TRBD1|TRBV4-2|TRBJ1-2
TGTGCCAGCAGCCAAGGCAGGGGGCAGTCCTATGGCTACACCTTC
CASSQGRGQSYGYTF
>few|.|TRBV7-8|TRBJ2-1
TGTGCCAGCACCTTAGGAAGGGCGGCGTCCTACAATGAGCAGTTCTTC
CASTLGRAASYNEQFF
>many|.|TRBV5-6|TRBJ2-2
TGTGCCAGCAGCTTGCACACCGGGGAGCTGTTTTTT
CASSLHTGELFF
>many|.|TRBV12-3/TRBV12-4|TRBJ2-3
TGTGCCAGCACCCTGGGGGGTGTAGCAGATACGCAGTATTTT
CASTLGGVADTQYF
>.|.|TRBV3-1|TRBJ2-6
TGTGCCAGCAGCCGCCGGACTAACTCTGGGGCCAACGTCCTGACTTTC
CASSRRTNSGANVLTF
>few|TRBD2|TRBV7-8|TRBJ2-4
TGTGCCAGCAGCTTAGTGGGAGGGCAGCAGTACTTC
CASSLVGGQQYF
>many|TRBD1|TRBV20-1|TRBJ1-1
TGCAGTGCGGACAGGGTCCGGAACACTGAAGCTTTCTTT
CSADRVRNTEAFF
>.|.|TRBV24-1|TRBJ2-5
TGTGCCACCAGTGCAGGGAGGATGGGGACCCAGTACTTC
CATSAGRMGTQYF
>.|.|TRBV5-1|TRBJ2-3
TGCGCCAGCAGCCCCCCCGGGGGCACAGATACGCAGTATTTT
CASSPPGGTDTQYF
>many|.|TRBV24-1|TRBJ1-1
TGTGCCACCAGTGATCCCTTGAGAGGAGCTTTCTTT
CATSDPLRGAFF
>.|TRBD1|TRBV29-1|TRBJ1-1
TGCAGCACAGGACAGGCGAACACTGAAGCTTTCTTT
CSTGQANTEAFF
>once|TRBD1|TRBV7-2|TRBJ2-3
TGTGCCAGCAGCCTTAGGCGTAACAGGGGGACTAGCACAGATACGCAGTATTTT
CASSLRRNRGTSTDTQYF
>.|TRBD1|TRBV5-1|TRBJ2-5
TGCGCCAGCAGCACTGGACAGGGGAAAGAGACCCAGTACTTC
CASSTGQGKETQYF
>few|.|TRBV20-1|TRBJ2-2
TGCAGTGCTAGAGTACGGGGGACCGGGGAGCTGTTTTTT
CSARVRGTGELFF
>.|.|TRBV11-2|TRBJ2-5
TGTGCCAGCAGCTTAGACAGAGTCAAAGAGACCCAGTACTTC
CASSLDRVKETQYF
>.|TRBD2|TRBV27|TRBJ2-2
TGTGCCAGCAGTTTGATCGGGGGGGCCGGGGAGCTGTTTTTT
CASSLIGGAGELFF
>few|TRBD2|TRBV5-6|TRBJ2-3
TGTGCCAGCATCCTGTTACGGACTAGCGGGAGAGTGGGCCACACAGATACGCAGTATTTT
CASILLRTSGRVGHTDTQYF
>few|TRBD1|TRBV15|TRBJ2-2
TGTGCCACCAGCAGAGCGATTGGGACAGCCAACACCGGGGAGCTGTTTTTT
CATSRAIGTANTGELFF
>few|.|TRBV5-1|TRBJ2-4
TGCGCCAGCAGCCCCGGACACGACCCATCATGGGCGGACATTCAGTACTTC
CASSPGHDPSWADIQYF
>many|TRBD2|TRBV7-6|TRBJ2-1
TGTGCCAGCAGCCTCGGGACTAGCGGGGGGCCCGAGCAGTTCTTC
CASSLGTSGGPEQFF
>few|.|TRBV7-6|TRBJ2-2
TGTGCCAGCAGCTTAGATTGGCAGGCGAACACCGGGGAGCTGTTTTTT
CASSLDWQANTGELFF
>.|.|TRBV12-3/TRBV12-4|TRBJ2-5
TGTGCCAGCAGTTTCTTTGAGGGTTTGTCATTGGGTGGAGAGACCCAGTACTTC
CASSFFEGLSLGGETQYF
>.|.|TRBV7-2|TRBJ1-5
TGTGCCAGCAGCACAACACGGTACAATCAGCCCCAGCATTTT
CASSTTRYNQPQHF
>.|.|TRBV3-1|TRBJ2-1
TGTGCCAGCAGCCAAGAGTCACCGGGCTATGAGCAGTTCTTC
CASSQESPGYEQFF
>few|.|TRBV7-8|TRBJ1-2
TGTGCCAGCAGCTTAATCCCGGACAGCATCTATGGCTACACCTTC
CASSLIPDSIYGYTF
>few|.|TRBV3-1|TRBJ2-1
TGTGCCAGCAGCCAAGATGCACTCCCCCTAGCTAGGGAGCAGTTCTTC
CASSQDALPLAREQFF
>.|.|TRBV7-2|TRBJ2-1
TGTGCCAGCAGCGATAAGGGTTCGGGTGTCTATGAGCAGTTCTTC
CASSDKGSGVYEQFF
>few|.|TRBV20-1|TRBJ1-2
TGCAGTCTCTTGGTGCTATATGGCTACACCTTC
CSLLVLYGYTF
>few|.|TRBV7-9|TRBJ2-3
TGTGCCAGCAGCTTATCCCTCCGGGGGGCTCTAGCAGATACGCAGTATTTT
CASSLSLRGALADTQYF
>few|TRBD2|TRBV12-3/TRBV12-4|TRBJ2-2
TGTGCCAGCAGTCTCATGCGCGGTAGCGGGGGACGCACCGGGGAGCTGTTTTTT
CASSLMRGSGGRTGELFF
>.|TRBD2|TRBV5-1|TRBJ2-2
TGCGCCAGCAGTCATAAAACGAGCGGGGGGGCTCGACCCGGGGAGCTGTTTTTT
CASSHKTSGGARPGELFF
>.|TRBD2|TRBV29-1|TRBJ2-3
TGCAGCGTTGAGCTAGCGGGGGGCACAGATACGCAGTATTTT
CSVELAGGTDTQYF
>.|.|TRBV12-3/TRBV12-4|TRBJ1-5
TGTGCCAGCACCCCCGGGGGGCCTCAGCCCCAGCATTTT
CASTPGGPQPQHF
>few|TRBD2|TRBV29-1|TRBJ2-2
TGCAGCGGGCGGACTAGCGGGGGGTCCGGGGAGCTGTTTTTT
CSGRTSGGSGELFF
>few|.|TRBV12-3/TRBV12-4|TRBJ2-1
TGTGCCAGCAGTTTATACCCTACAGGGGAGGTGGAGCAGTTCTTC
CASSLYPTGEVEQFF
>many|.|TRBV15|TRBJ2-1
TGTGCCACCAGCAGAGATATGGGACCCGAGCAGTTCTTC
CATSRDMGPEQFF